This T cell receptor (beta chain) was recovered during a study of T-cell reconstitution after alpha-beta-depleted transplantation in children. Findings of the study overall: Among T cells one year after transplant, newly produced cells accounted for most counts and diversity. Reportedly, alpha-beta T cells present about two months post-transplant originated from several hundred expanded clones of graft origin.

With 2 bases removed from V and 5 bases from J, the gap between germline ends came to 10 bases. The CDR3 is made up of 14 amino acids. Germline values: CDR1 SGDLS, CDR2 YYNGEE. Unique molecular identifiers featured in how the TCRbeta library was prepared. A single record per CDR3 protein comes from TCRdb applying MiXCR to the PCR reads. The table lists approximately 800,000 distinct CDR3 sequences, approximately 15% of them singletons. This clonotype was observed a handful of times. Its antigen is currently unknown. This TCR derives from a male patient younger than 18 who had a stem cell transplant for acute lymphoblastic leukemia, so the T cells may come from the graft donor. This rearrangement joins TRBV9 to TRBJ2-2; D not certain. The source was PBMCs, mostly from graft donor cells, collected 360 days after TCRalphabeta/CD19-depleted stem cell transplant. DNA for the CDR3: TGTGCCAGCAGCGTCGGAGACATAACCGGGGAGCTGTTTTTT. Protein product: CASSVGDITGELFF.